These T cell receptor beta chains were read from a single sample in a study of OX40 agonist ivuxolimab in advanced cancers. TCRdb's table, derived via immunoSEQ multiplex PCR, lists solely in-frame clones and lacks some. The data show about 120,000 clones, 85% to 95% seen once. The sample was CD4+ or CD8+ T cells sorted from blood, taken in a trial of the OX40 agonist ivuxolimab. The receptors originated from an adult with an advanced solid tumor such as melanoma, head and neck, liver or kidney cancer. CDR3s include the opening cysteine and the closing phenylalanine or tryptophan. A D gene is named only where the DNA matches it firmly. The size entry is marked missing in some rows and otherwise reads once, few, many or a size class.

v_gene: TRBV2; j_gene: TRBJ1-5; d_gene: -; abundance: -; CDR3aa: CASNEVYINQPQHF
v_gene: TRBV2; j_gene: TRBJ2-3; d_gene: TRBD1; abundance: -; CDR3aa: CASIRGTGNTDTQYF
v_gene: TRBV2; j_gene: TRBJ2-5; d_gene: TRBD2; abundance: -; CDR3aa: CASRPKREGMETQYF
v_gene: TRBV2; j_gene: TRBJ2-7; d_gene: TRBD1; abundance: -; CDR3aa: CASREDRGLTYEQYF
v_gene: TRBV4-2; j_gene: TRBJ2-5; d_gene: TRBD2; abundance: -; CDR3aa: CASSRGGEETQYF
v_gene: TRBV6-5; j_gene: TRBJ2-3; d_gene: -; abundance: -; CDR3aa: CASSVRGAADTQYF
v_gene: TRBV2; j_gene: TRBJ2-2; d_gene: -; abundance: -; CDR3aa: CASRPRAVGELFF
v_gene: TRBV5-1; j_gene: TRBJ2-7; d_gene: -; abundance: -; CDR3aa: CASSSPGRGSEQYF
v_gene: TRBV27; j_gene: TRBJ1-2; d_gene: -; abundance: -; CDR3aa: CASSAGTDNYGYTF
v_gene: TRBV9; j_gene: TRBJ1-1; d_gene: TRBD1; abundance: -; CDR3aa: CASSVDGQGDTEAFF
v_gene: TRBV7-2; j_gene: TRBJ2-3; d_gene: -; abundance: -; CDR3aa: CASSLRGARDTQYF
v_gene: TRBV4-1; j_gene: TRBJ1-2; d_gene: -; abundance: -; CDR3aa: CASSQLWAAGYTF
v_gene: TRBV2; j_gene: TRBJ2-1; d_gene: TRBD1; abundance: -; CDR3aa: CASRPRQGANNEQFF
v_gene: TRBV6-5; j_gene: TRBJ1-1; d_gene: -; abundance: -; CDR3aa: CASSYRAGNTEAFF
v_gene: TRBV5-1; j_gene: TRBJ1-3; d_gene: -; abundance: -; CDR3aa: CASSPGSSGNTIYF
v_gene: TRBV7-3; j_gene: TRBJ2-4; d_gene: TRBD2; abundance: -; CDR3aa: CASSPSGTSGAQNIQYF
v_gene: TRBV11-3; j_gene: TRBJ2-3; d_gene: TRBD1; abundance: -; CDR3aa: CASSLGQGLDTQYF
v_gene: TRBV28; j_gene: TRBJ2-1; d_gene: -; abundance: -; CDR3aa: CASSLGGAPRNEQFF
v_gene: TRBV11-3; j_gene: TRBJ2-2; d_gene: -; abundance: -; CDR3aa: CASSFVGKTGELFF
v_gene: TRBV6-1; j_gene: TRBJ1-5; d_gene: -; abundance: -; CDR3aa: CASRQSRGSNQPQHF
v_gene: TRBV29-1; j_gene: TRBJ2-5; d_gene: -; abundance: -; CDR3aa: CSLRLDQRFQETQYF
v_gene: TRBV5-6; j_gene: TRBJ1-5; d_gene: -; abundance: -; CDR3aa: CASSADGISNQPQHF
v_gene: TRBV9; j_gene: TRBJ2-7; d_gene: -; abundance: once; CDR3aa: CASSVGVGGSEQYF
v_gene: TRBV5-1; j_gene: TRBJ2-1; d_gene: -; abundance: -; CDR3aa: CASSLVGGNEQFF
v_gene: TRBV9; j_gene: TRBJ1-5; d_gene: -; abundance: -; CDR3aa: CASSVAGINQPQHF
v_gene: TRBV6-6; j_gene: TRBJ1-5; d_gene: -; abundance: -; CDR3aa: CASTVPVGNSNQPQHF
v_gene: TRBV11-3; j_gene: TRBJ2-2; d_gene: -; abundance: -; CDR3aa: CASSPRGTNTGELFF
v_gene: TRBV9; j_gene: TRBJ2-3; d_gene: TRBD1; abundance: -; CDR3aa: CASSGGGLQVGARTDTQYF
v_gene: TRBV19; j_gene: TRBJ2-5; d_gene: TRBD1; abundance: -; CDR3aa: CASSGTGGTQYF
v_gene: TRBV29-1; j_gene: TRBJ2-2; d_gene: -; abundance: -; CDR3aa: CSVIKRTNTGELFF
v_gene: TRBV10-3; j_gene: TRBJ2-7; d_gene: TRBD1; abundance: -; CDR3aa: CAISRRTGVEQYF